This T cell receptor beta chain was found in a study of blood T cells in healthy people across ages. V was trimmed by 0 bases and J by 6 bases, leaving 3 bases between them. This CDR3 has 11 residues. The V gene's germline CDR1 is LGHDT and CDR2 YNNKEL (reference sequence). A J-beta primer mix and a sample-barcoded 5' primer were used in a second PCR of roughly 6 to 11 cycles. Unique molecular identifiers of 12 random nucleotides labeled each cDNA. One entry per CDR3 protein results from TCRdb running MiXCR on the 5' RACE reads. In the table there are fewer than 800,000 distinct CDR3 sequences, around a fifth of which are singletons.

The sample was blood. J is TRBJ2-7 and V is TRBV3-1; no reliable D call. The source of this sequence is a man between 65 and 85 years old in good health. This CDR3 reads CASSQDSEQYF. As DNA, the CDR3 is TGTGCCAGCAGCCAAGATTCCGAGCAGTACTTC.